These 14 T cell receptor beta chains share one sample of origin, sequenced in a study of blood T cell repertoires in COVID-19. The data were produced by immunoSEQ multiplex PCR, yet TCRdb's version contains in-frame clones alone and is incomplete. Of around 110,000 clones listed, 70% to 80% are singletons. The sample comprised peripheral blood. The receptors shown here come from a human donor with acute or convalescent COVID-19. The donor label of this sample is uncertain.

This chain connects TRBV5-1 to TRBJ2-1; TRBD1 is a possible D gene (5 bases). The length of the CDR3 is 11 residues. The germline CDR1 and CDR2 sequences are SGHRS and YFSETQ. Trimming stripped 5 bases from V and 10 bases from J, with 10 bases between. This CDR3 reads CASSPGYEQFF. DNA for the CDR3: TGCGCCAGCAGTCCAGGGTACGAGCAGTTCTTC. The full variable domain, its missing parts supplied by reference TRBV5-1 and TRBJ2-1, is KAGVTQTPRYLIKTRGQQVTLSCSPISGHRSVSWYQQTPGQGLQFLFEYFSETQRNKGNFPGRFSGRQFSNSRSEMNVSTLELGDSALYLCASSPGYEQFFGPGTRLTVL.

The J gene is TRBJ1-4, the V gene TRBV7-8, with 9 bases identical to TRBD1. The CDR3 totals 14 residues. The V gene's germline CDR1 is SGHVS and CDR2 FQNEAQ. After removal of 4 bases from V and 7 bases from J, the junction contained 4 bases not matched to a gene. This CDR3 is CASSSDRGFEKLFF. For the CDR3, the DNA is TGTGCCAGCAGCTCCGACAGGGGGTTTGAAAAACTGTTTTTT.

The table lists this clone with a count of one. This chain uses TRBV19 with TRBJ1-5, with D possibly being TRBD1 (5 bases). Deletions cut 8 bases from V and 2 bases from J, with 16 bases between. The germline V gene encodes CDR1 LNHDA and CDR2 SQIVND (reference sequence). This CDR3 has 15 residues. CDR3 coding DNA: TGTGCCAGTTGTCGGGGGGGATTGGGCAATCAGCCCCAGCATTTT. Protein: CASCRGGLGNQPQHF.

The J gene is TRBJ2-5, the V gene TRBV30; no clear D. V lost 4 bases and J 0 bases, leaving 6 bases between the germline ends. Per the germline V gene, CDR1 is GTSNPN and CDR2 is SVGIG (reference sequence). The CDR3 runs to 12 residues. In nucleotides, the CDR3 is TGTGCCTGGAATAACAACCAAGAGACCCAGTACTTC. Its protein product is CAWNNNQETQYF.

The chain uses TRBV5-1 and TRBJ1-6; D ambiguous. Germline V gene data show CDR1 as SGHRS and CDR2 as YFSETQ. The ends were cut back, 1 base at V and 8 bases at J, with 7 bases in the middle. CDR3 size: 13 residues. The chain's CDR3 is CASSLFSDSPLHF. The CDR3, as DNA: TGCGCCAGCAGCTTGTTCTCTGATTCACCCCTCCACTTT.

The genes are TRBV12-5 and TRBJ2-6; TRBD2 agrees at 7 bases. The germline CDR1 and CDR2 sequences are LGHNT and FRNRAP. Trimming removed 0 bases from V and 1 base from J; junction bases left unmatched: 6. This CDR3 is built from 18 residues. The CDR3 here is CASGLVLSGRSGANVLTF. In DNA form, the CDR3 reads TGTGCTAGTGGTTTGGTACTCTCCGGGAGGTCTGGGGCCAACGTCCTGACTTTC.

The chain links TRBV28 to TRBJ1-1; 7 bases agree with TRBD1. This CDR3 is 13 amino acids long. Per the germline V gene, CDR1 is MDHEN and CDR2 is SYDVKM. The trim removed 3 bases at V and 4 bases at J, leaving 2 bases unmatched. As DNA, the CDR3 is TGTGCCAGCAGTTTGACAGGGATCACTGAAGCTTTCTTT. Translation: CASSLTGITEAFF.

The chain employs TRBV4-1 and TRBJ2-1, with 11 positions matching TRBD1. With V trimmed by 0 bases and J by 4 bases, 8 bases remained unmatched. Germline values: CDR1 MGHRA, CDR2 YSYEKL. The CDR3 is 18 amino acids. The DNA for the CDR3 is TGCGCCAGCAGCCAAGATCAATCAGGACAGGGGGCATACAATGAGCAGTTCTTC. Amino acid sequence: CASSQDQSGQGAYNEQFF.

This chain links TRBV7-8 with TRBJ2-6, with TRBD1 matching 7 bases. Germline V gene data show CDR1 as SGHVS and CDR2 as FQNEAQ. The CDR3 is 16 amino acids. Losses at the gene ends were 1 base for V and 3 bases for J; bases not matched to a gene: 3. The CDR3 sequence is CASSLGGGSGANVLTF. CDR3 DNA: TGTGCCAGCAGCTTAGGAGGGGGCAGTGGGGCCAACGTCCTGACTTTC.

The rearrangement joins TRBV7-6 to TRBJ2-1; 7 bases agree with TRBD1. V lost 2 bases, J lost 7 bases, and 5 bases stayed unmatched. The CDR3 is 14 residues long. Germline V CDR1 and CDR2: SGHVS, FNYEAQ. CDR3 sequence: CASSLMPTGNEQFF. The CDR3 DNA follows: TGTGCCAGCAGCTTAATGCCGACAGGGAATGAGCAGTTCTTC. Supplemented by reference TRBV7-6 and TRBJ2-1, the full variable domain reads GAGVSQSPRYKVTKRGQDVALRCDPISGHVSLYWYRQALGQGPEFLTYFNYEAQQDKSGLPNDRFSAERPEGSISTLTIQRTEQRDSAMYRCASSLMPTGNEQFFGPGTRLTVL.

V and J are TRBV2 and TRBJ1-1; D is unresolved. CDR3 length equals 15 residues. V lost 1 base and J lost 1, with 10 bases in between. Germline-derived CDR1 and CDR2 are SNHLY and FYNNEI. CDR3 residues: CASSEGGWTNTEAFF. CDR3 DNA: TGTGCCAGCAGTGAAGGAGGGTGGACGAACACTGAAGCTTTCTTT.

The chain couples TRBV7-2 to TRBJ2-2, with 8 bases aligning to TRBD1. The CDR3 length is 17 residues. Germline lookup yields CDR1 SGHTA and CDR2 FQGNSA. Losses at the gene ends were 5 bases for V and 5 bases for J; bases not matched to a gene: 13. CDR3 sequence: CASSPTRAGGLTGELFF. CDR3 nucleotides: TGTGCCAGCAGCCCGACAAGGGCAGGGGGCTTAACCGGGGAGCTGTTTTTT.

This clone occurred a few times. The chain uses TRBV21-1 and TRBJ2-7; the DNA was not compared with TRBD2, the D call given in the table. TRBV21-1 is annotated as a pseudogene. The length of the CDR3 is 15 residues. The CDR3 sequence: CASSNCPRTDYEQYV. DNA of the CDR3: TGTGCCAGCAGCAACTGCCCTAGAACGGACTACGAGCAGTACGTC.

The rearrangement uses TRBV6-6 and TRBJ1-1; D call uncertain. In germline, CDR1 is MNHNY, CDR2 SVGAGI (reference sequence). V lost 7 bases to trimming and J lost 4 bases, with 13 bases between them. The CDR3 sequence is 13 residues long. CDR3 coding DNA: TGTGCCAGCACCTTCAAAGCAGGCACTGAAGCTTTCTTT. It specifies CASTFKAGTEAFF.